The present TCR beta chain was sequenced within a study of blood T cell repertoires in COVID-19. Study information: COVID-19 samples collected from the United States, Italy and Spain covered acute and convalescent phases. Sources were T cells, B-cell-depleted T cells, or PBMCs; the material itself was cDNA or gDNA.

Method: immunoSEQ multiplex PCR; TCRdb's copy keeps in-frame clones and lacks some. The sample carries tens of thousands of clones, approximately 87% recorded once. The clonotype comes from an older woman with COVID-19, enrolled during active disease. Sequenced sample: peripheral blood.

The CDR3 nucleotides are TGTGCCAGCAGTTATAACCAGGGGGTCCAGCCCCAGCATTTT. Residues: CASSYNQGVQPQHF. This chain links TRBV6-5 with TRBJ1-5, with 7 positions matching TRBD1. Germline values: CDR1 MNHEY, CDR2 SVGAGI. The CDR3 runs 14 residues. Unmatched junction bases numbered 6, after V lost 3 bases and J lost 7 bases.